The following is a T cell receptor beta chain sequence with its context. The sample belongs to a study of blood T cell repertoires in COVID-19. The protocol was immunoSEQ multiplex PCR, while the TCRdb copy is restricted to in-frame clones and leaves out a portion. The sample contains 130,000 or so clones, 84% of which appear only once. Germline V lookup: CDR1 SGHTA, CDR2 FQGNSA. V lost 1 base, J lost 5 bases, and 9 bases stayed unmatched. There are 16 residues in the CDR3. The chain has TRBV7-2 and TRBJ1-1; TRBD1 aligns across 8 bases. Sequenced: peripheral blood. The TCR comes from a woman older than 75 with acute or convalescent COVID-19. The CDR3 region has the DNA TGTGCCAGCAGCTTAGATCGGGCAGGGGGCTATACTGAAGCTTTCTTT. Its protein is CASSLDRAGGYTEAFF.